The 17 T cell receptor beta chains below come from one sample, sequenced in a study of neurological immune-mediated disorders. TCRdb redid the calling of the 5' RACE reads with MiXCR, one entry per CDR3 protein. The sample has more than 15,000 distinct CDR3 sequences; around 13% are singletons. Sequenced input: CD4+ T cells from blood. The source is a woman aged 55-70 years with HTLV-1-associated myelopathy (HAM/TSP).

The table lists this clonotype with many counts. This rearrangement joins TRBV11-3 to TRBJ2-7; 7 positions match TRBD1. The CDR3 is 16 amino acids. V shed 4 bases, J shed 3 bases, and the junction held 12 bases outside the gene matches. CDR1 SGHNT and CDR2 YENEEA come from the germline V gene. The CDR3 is CASSSHSGTAYYEQYF. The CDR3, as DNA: TGTGCCAGCAGCTCACATTCCGGGACAGCCTACTACGAGCAGTACTTC.

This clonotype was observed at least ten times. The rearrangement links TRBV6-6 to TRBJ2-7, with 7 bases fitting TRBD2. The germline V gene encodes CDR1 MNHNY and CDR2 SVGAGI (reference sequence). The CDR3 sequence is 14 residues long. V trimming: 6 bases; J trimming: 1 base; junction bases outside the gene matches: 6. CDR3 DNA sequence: TGTGCCAGCAGGCTGGGGGGGAATTCCTACGAGCAGTACTTC. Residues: CASRLGGNSYEQYF.

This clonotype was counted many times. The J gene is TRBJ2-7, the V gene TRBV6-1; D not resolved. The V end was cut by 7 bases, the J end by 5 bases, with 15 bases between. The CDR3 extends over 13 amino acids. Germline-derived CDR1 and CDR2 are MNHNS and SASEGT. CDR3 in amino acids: CASTAFGMDEQYF. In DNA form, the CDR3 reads TGTGCCAGCACAGCCTTCGGCATGGACGAGCAGTACTTC.

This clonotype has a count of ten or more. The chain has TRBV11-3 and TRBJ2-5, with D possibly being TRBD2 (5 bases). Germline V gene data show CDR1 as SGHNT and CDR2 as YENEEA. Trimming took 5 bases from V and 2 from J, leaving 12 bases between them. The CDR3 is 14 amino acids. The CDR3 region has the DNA TGTGCCAGCAGCCCCTTAGCGATTCAAGAGACCCAGTACTTC. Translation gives CASSPLAIQETQYF. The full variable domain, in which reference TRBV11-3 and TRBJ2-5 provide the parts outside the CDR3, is EAGVVQSPRYKIIEKKQPVAFWCNPISGHNTLYWYLQNLGQGPELLIRYENEEAVDDSQLPKDRFSAERLKGVDSTLKIQPAELGDSAVYLCASSPLAIQETQYFGPGTRLLVL.

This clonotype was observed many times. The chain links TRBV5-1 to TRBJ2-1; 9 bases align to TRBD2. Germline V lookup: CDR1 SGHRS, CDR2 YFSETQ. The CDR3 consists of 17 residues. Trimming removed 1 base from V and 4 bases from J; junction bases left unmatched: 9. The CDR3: CASSLFSSGNGYNEQFF. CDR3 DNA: TGCGCCAGCAGCTTGTTCTCTAGCGGGAATGGTTACAATGAGCAGTTCTTC.

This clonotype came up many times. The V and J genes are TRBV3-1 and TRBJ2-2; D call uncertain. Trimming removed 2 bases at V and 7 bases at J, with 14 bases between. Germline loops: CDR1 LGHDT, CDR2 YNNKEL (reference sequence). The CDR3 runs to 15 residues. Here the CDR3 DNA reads TGTGCCAGCAGCCAACGCAGGACCGGCGGCGGGGAGCTGTTTTTT. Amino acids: CASSQRRTGGGELFF.

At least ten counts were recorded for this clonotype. CDR3 region: CASSPYRRTNTGELFF. The CDR3 DNA reads TGTGCCAGCAGTCCATACAGGCGCACGAACACCGGGGAGCTGTTTTTT. This chain links TRBV12-3 or TRBV12-4 with TRBJ2-2, with D tentatively TRBD1 (5 bases). The CDR3 extends over 16 amino acids. Deletions cut 5 bases from V and 0 bases from J, with 13 bases between.

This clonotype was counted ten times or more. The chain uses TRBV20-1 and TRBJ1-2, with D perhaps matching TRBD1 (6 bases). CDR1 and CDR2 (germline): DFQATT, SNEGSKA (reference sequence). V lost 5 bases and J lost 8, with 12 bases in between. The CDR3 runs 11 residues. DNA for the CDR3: TGCAGTGCTCAACAGGGAGGAGGCTACACCTTC. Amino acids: CSAQQGGGYTF.

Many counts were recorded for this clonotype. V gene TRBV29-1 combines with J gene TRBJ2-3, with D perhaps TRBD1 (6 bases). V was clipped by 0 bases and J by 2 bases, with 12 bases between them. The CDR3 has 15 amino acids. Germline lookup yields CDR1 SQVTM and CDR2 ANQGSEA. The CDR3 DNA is TGCAGCGTTGAAGACAGGGGACGATTCACAGATACGCAGTATTTT. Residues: CSVEDRGRFTDTQYF.

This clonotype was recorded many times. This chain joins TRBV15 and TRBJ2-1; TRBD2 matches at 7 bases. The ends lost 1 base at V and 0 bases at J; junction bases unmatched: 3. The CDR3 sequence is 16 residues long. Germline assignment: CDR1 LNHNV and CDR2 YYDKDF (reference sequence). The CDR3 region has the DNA TGTGCCACCAGCAGAGGGGGGGGGAGCTCCTACAATGAGCAGTTCTTC. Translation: CATSRGGGSSYNEQFF.

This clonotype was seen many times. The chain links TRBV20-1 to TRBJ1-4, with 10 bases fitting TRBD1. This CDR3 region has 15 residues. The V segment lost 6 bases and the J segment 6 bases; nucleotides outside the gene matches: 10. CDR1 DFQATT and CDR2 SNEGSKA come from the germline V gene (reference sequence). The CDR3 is CSAIPGTGVDEKLFF. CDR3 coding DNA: TGCAGTGCCATCCCCGGGACAGGGGTCGATGAAAAACTGTTTTTT.

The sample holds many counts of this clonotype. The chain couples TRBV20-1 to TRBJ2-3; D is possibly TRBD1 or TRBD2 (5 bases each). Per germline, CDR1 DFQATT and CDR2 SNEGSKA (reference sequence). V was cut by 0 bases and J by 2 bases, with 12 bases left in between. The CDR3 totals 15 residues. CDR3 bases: TGCAGTGCTAGAGAGGGGGATAGGCACACAGATACGCAGTATTTT. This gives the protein CSAREGDRHTDTQYF.

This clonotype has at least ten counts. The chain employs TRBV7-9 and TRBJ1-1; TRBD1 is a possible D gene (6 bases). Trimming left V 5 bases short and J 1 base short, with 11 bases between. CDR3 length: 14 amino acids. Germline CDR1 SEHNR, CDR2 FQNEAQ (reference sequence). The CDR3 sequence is CASSPKGQNTEAFF. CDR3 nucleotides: TGTGCCAGCAGCCCGAAGGGACAGAACACTGAAGCTTTCTTT.

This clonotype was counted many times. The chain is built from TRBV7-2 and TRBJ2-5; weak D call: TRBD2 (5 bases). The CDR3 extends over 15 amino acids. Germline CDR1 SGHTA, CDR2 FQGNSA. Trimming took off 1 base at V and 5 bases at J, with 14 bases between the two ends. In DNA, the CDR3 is TGTGCCAGCAGCTTAGGAGGCGGACTGGGGGAGACCCAGTACTTC. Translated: CASSLGGGLGETQYF.

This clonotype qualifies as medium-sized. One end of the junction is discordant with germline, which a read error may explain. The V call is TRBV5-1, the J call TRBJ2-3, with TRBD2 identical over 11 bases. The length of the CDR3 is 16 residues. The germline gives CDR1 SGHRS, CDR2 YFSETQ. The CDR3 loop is CASSLDRALAGATSDF. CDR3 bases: TGCGCCAGCAGCTTGGACAGGGCACTAGCGGGAGCCACGTCGGATTTT. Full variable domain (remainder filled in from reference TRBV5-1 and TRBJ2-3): KAGVTQTPRYLIKTRGQQVTLSCSPISGHRSVSWYQQTPGQGLQFLFEYFSETQRNKGNFPGRFSGRQFSNSRSEMNVSTLELGDSALYLCASSLDRALAGATSDFGPGTRLTVL.

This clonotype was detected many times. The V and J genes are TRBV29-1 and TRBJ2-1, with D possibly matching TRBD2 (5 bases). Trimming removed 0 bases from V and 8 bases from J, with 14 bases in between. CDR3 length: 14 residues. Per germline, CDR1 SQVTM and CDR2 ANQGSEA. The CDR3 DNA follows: TGCAGCGTTGAAGATCCCGGGTTCGGGGATGAGCAGTTCTTC. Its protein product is CSVEDPGFGDEQFF.

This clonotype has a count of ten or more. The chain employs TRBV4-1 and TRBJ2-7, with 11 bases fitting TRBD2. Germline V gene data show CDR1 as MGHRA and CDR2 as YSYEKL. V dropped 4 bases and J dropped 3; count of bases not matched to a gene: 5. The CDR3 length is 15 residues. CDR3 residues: CASSRGTSGLYEQYF. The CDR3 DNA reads TGCGCCAGCAGCCGCGGGACTAGCGGACTCTACGAGCAGTACTTC.